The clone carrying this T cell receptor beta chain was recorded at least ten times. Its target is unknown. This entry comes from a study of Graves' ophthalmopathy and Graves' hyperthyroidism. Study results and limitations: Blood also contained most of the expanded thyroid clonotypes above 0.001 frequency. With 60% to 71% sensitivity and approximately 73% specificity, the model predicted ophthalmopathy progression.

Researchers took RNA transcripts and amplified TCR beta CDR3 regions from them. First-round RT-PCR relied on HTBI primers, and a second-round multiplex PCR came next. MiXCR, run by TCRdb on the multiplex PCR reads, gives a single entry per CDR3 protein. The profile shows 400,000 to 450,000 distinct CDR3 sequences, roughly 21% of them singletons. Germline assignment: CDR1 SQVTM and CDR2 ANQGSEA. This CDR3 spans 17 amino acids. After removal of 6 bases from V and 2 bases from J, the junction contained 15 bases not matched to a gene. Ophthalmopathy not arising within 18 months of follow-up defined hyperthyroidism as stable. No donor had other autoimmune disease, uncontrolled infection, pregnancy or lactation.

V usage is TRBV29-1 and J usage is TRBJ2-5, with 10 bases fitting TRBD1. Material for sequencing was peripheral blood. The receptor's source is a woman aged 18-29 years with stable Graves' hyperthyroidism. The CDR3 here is CSVGGPRDRGVQETQYF. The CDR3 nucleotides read TGCAGCGTAGGGGGACCCCGGGACAGGGGAGTGCAAGAGACCCAGTACTTC.